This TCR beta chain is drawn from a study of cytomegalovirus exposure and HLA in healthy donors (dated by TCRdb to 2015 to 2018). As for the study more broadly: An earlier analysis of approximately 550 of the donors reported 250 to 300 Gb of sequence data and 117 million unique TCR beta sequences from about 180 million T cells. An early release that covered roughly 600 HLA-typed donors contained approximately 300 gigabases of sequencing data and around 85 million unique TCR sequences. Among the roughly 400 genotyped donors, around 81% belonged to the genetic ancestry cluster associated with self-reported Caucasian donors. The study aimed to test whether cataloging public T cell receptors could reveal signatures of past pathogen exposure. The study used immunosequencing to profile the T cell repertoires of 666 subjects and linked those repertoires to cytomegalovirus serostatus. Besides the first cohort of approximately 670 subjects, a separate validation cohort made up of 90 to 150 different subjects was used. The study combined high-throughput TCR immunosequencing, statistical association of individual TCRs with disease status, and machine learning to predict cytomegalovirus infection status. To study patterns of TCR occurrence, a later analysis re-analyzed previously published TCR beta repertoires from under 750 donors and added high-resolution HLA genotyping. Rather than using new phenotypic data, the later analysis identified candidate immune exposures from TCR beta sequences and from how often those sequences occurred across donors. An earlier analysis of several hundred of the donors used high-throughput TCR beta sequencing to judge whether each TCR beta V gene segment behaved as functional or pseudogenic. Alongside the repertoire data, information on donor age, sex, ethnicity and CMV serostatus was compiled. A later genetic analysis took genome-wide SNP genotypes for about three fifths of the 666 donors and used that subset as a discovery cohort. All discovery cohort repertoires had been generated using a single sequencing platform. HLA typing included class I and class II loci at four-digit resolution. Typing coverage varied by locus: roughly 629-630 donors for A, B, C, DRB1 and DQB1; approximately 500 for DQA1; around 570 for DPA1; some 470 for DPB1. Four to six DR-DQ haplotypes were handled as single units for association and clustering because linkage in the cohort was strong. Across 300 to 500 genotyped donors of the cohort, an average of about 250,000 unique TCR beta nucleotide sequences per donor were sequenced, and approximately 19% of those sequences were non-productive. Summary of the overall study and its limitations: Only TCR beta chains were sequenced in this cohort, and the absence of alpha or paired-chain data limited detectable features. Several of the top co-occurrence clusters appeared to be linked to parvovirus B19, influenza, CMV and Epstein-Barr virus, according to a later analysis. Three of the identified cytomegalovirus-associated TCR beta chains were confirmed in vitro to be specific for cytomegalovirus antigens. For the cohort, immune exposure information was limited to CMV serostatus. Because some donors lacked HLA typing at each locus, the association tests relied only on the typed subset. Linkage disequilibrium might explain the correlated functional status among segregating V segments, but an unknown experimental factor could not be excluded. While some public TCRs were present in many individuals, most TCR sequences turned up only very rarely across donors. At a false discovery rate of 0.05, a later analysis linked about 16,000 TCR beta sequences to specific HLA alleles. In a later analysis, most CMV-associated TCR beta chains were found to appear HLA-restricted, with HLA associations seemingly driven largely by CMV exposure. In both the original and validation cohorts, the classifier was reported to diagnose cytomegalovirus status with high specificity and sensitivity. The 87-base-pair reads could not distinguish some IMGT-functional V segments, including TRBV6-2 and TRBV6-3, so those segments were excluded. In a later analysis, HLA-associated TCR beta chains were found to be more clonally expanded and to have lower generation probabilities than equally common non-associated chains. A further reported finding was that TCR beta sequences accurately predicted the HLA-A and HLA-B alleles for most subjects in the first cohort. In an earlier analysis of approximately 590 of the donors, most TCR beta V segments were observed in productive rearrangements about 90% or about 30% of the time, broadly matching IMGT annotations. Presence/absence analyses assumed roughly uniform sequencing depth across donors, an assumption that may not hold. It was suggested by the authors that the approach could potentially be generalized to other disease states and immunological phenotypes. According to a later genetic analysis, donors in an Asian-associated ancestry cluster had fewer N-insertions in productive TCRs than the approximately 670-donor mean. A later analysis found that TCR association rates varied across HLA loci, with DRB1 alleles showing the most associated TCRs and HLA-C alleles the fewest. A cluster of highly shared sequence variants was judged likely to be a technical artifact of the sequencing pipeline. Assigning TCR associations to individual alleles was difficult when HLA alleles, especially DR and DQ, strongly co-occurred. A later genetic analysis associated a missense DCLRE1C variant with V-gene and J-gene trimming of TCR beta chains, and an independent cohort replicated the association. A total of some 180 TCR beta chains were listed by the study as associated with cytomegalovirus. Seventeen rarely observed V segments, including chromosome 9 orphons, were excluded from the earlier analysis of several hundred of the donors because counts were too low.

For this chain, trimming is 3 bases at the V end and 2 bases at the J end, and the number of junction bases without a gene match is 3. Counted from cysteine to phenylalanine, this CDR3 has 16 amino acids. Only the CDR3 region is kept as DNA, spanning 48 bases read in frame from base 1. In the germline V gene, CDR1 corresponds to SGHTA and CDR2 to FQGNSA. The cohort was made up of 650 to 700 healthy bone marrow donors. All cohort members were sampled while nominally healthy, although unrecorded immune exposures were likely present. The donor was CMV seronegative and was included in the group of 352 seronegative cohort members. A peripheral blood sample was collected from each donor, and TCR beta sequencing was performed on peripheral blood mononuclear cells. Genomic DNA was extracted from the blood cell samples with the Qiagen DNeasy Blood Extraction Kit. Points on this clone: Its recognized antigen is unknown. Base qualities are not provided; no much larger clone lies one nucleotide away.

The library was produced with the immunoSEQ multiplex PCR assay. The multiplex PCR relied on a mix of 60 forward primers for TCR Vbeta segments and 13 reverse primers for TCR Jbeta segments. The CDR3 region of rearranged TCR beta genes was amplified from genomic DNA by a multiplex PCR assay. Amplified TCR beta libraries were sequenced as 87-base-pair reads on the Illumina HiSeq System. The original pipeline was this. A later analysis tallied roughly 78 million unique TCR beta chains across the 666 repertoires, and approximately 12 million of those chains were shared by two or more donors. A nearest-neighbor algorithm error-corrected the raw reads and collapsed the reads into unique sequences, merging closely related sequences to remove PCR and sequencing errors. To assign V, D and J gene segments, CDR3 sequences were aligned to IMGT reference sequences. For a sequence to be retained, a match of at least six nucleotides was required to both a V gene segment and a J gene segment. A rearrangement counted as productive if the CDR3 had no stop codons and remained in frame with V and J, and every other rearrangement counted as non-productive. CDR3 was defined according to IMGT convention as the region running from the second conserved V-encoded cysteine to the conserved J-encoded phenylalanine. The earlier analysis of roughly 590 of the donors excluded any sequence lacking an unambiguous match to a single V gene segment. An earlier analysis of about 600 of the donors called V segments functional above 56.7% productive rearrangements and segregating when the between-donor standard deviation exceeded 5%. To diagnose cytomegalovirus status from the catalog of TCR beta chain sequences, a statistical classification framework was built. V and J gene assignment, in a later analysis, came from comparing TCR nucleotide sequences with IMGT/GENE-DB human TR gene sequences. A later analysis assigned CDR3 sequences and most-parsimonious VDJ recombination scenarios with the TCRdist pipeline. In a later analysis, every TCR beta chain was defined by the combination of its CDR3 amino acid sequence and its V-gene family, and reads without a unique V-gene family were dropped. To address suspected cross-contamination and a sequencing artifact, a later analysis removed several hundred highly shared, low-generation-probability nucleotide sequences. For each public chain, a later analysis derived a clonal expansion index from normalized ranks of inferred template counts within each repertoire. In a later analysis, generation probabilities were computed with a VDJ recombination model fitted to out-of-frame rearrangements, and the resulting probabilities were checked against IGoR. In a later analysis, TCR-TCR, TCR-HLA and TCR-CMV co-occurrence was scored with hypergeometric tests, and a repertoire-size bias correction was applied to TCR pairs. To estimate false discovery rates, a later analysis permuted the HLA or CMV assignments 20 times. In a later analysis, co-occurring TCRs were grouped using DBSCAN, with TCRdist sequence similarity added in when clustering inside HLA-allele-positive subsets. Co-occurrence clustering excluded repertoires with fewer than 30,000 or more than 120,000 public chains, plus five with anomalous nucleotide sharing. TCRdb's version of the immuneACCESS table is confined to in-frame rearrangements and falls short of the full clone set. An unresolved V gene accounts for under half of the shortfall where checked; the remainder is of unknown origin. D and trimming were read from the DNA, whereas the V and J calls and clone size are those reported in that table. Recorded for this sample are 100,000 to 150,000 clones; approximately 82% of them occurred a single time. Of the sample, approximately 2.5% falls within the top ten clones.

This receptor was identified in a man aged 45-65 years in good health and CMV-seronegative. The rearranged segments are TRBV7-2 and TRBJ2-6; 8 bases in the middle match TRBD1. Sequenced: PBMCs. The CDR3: CASSLQGAPGANVLTF. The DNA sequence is TGTGCCAGCAGCTTGCAGGGGGCGCCTGGGGCCAACGTCCTGACTTTC.